This TCR beta chain emerged from a study of glioma-infiltrating T cells. Whole-study context: About a million peripheral T cells were targeted at roughly 4.5- to 11-fold coverage.

As to this clonotype: What it binds is unknown. It may be a read error: a sequence one base away is much more abundant. The CDR3 end shows no conserved phenylalanine or tryptophan, and so a read error is likely.

CDR1 is KGHSH and CDR2 is LQKENI in the germline V gene. There are 16 residues in the CDR3. V lost 2 bases to trimming and J lost 0 bases, with 12 bases between them. Regarding the study as a whole: Signature shared blood CDR3 motifs were enriched in low-divergence and depleted in high-divergence patients.

TCR alpha and beta CDR3 regions were amplified from RNA using iRepertoire nested multiplex PCR. Input was roughly 100-450 ng of tissue mRNA or PBMC total RNA. TCRdb recomputed calls from the multiplex PCR reads with MiXCR, one row per CDR3 protein. The profile shows around 390,000 distinct CDR3 sequences, 35% to 45% of them singletons. The rearrangement uses TRBV18 and TRBJ2-3, with a possible D match to TRBD2 (6 bases). The sequence came from a human donor with low-grade glioma or glioblastoma, undergoing nonglioma brain surgery, or in good health (not recorded which). Sequenced sample: glioma tissue, nonneoplastic brain tissue, or PBMCs (not recorded which). The CDR3 sequence: CASSPISSASTDTQYS. The CDR3 DNA follows: TGTGCCAGCTCACCAATTTCTAGCGCCAGCACAGATACGCAGTATTCT.